This T cell receptor beta chain was profiled in a study of cytomegalovirus exposure and HLA in healthy donors (dated by TCRdb to about 2017). Regarding the complete study: A later analysis indicated that the 120 or so validation repertoires were generated on the platform also employed for the 666 repertoires of the first cohort. The study was designed to test whether signatures of past pathogen exposure could be identified by cataloging public T cell receptors. Along with the approximately 700-subject first cohort, a separate validation cohort of over a hundred different subjects was used. High-throughput TCR immunosequencing, statistical association of individual TCRs with disease status, and machine learning were combined to predict cytomegalovirus infection status. Results the study describes overall, beyond this receptor: According to the authors, the approach could potentially be generalized to other disease states and immunological phenotypes. Most TCR sequences were seen in very few donors, while some public TCRs were found in many individuals. A total of 150 to 200 TCR beta chains were listed by the study as associated with cytomegalovirus. In vitro tests confirmed that three of the cytomegalovirus-associated TCR beta chains recognize cytomegalovirus antigens. A later analysis had no HLA typing for the validation cohort, so co-occurrence there was scored across all 110 or so repertoires. Of the cluster scores, about 94% were above 0 in a later analysis, which found that TCRs clustered in the first cohort also tended to co-occur in the 130 or so validation repertoires. In both the original and validation cohorts, the classifier was reported to diagnose cytomegalovirus status with high specificity and sensitivity.

This clone was detected only once. Its antigen is unknown. No base-level quality is on record; no much larger clone is a single base apart. Separate from the approximately 700-subject first cohort, the validation cohort of 95 to 150 subjects was the group to which the donors belonged. The CDR3 covers 15 residues, taking in both the cysteine and the phenylalanine. Only the CDR3 DNA stays, 45 bases, in frame from base 1. V and J are trimmed by 8 bases and 4 bases, and the gene matches miss 7 bases of the junction. The germline V gene specifies SNHLY as CDR1 and FYNNEI as CDR2. The library was obtained by the immunoSEQ multiplex PCR assay. The paper's data handling went like this. A statistical classification framework was developed to diagnose cytomegalovirus status using the catalog of TCR beta chain sequences. Imported from immuneACCESS, the table was reduced by TCRdb to in-frame sequences with V and J called. These copies leave out some clones; in studies compared against another copy, an unresolved V gene accounts for under half, and the cause of the remainder is not known. Clone size and V and J calls were adopted from that table, with D and trimming inferred from the DNA. Present in this sample are around 150,000 clones, about 80% of which were seen just once. The ten biggest clones cover 25% to 30% of the sample.

This sequence uses TRBV2 and TRBJ2-5; the junction holds 13 bases that match TRBD2. The clonotype was recovered from a man aged 30-40 years in good health and CMV-seropositive. The material sequenced was PBMCs. The CDR3 in this case is CASGRTSGSRETQYF. The DNA sequence is TGTGCCAGCGGAAGGACTAGCGGGAGCAGAGAGACCCAGTACTTC.